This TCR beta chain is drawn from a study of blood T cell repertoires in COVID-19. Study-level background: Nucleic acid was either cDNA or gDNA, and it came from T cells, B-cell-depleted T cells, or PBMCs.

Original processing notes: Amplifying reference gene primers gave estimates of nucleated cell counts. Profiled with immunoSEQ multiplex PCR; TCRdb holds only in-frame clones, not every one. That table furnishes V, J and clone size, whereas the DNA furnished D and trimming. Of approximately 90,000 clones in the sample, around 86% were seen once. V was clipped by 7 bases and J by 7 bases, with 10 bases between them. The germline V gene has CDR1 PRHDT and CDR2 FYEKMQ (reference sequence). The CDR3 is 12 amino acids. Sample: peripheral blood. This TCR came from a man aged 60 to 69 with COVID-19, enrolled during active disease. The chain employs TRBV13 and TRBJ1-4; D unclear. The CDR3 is CASNRFGEKLFF. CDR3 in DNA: TGTGCCAGCAACAGATTCGGTGAAAAACTGTTTTTT.